These T cell receptor beta chains were read from a single sample in a study of cytomegalovirus exposure and HLA in healthy donors. Method: immunoSEQ multiplex PCR; TCRdb's copy keeps in-frame clones and lacks some. This sample has 150,000 to 200,000 clones, with roughly 87% found just once. Sequenced material: PBMCs. All receptors come from a man aged 50 to 59 in good health and CMV-seronegative. CDR3s include the opening cysteine and the closing phenylalanine or tryptophan. The D gene is left open where the match is weak. Clone size is not always given. Where it is, it says once, few, many or a class for expanded clones.

>.|TRBJ2-1|.|TRBV7-2|14
TGTGCCAGCAGCTTAGGGGGCTCAGTAAATGAGCAGTTCTTC
CASSLGGSVNEQFF
>.|TRBJ1-2|.|TRBV7-2|16
TGTGCCAGCAGCCTCATGACCGCGACTCTAACGGTTGGCTACACCTTC
CASSLMTATLTVGYTF
>.|TRBJ2-7|.|TRBV7-2|14
TGTGCCAGCAGCTTAGTAGAAGACTCCTACGAGCAGTACTTC
CASSLVEDSYEQYF
>TRBD1|TRBJ1-4|.|TRBV19|18
TGTGCCAGTAGCCTTCCAGGCCGGACAGGGTCCCATAATGAAAAACTGTTTTTT
CASSLPGRTGSHNEKLFF
>TRBD1|TRBJ2-1|once|TRBV19|15
TGTGCCAGTAGTAACCGACAGGGGACCTACAATGAGCAGTTCTTC
CASSNRQGTYNEQFF
>.|TRBJ1-6|.|TRBV5-1|16
TGCGCCAGCAGCTCAGGGTTAGGGCAGGGTGGCTCACCCCTCCACTTT
CASSSGLGQGGSPLHF
>TRBD1|TRBJ2-7|.|TRBV25-1|15
TGTGCCAGCAGTGAATCAGGGACAGGGGGAAAGAAGCAGTACTTC
CASSESGTGGKKQYF
>TRBD2|TRBJ2-7|.|TRBV7-3|13
TGTGCCAGCAGCTCCAAGCGGGGCCTCGAGCAGTACTTC
CASSSKRGLEQYF
>.|TRBJ2-5|.|TRBV7-9|14
TGTGCCAGCAGCTCGAGACAGGCCCAAGAGACCCAGTACTTC
CASSSRQAQETQYF
>.|TRBJ2-7|.|TRBV7-2|17
TGTGCCAGCAGCACCCAGGCGATTAGGCAGGGGAGCTACGAGCAGTACTTC
CASSTQAIRQGSYEQYF
>.|TRBJ1-1|few|TRBV5-1|13
TGCGCCAGCAGCACCGTAGGGAGTACTGAAGCTTTCTTT
CASSTVGSTEAFF
>TRBD2|TRBJ2-3|once|TRBV5-1|16
TGCGCCAGCAGCTCTAGCGGGAGTTCCGGCACAGATACGCAGTATTTT
CASSSSGSSGTDTQYF
>TRBD1|TRBJ2-3|once|TRBV7-2|17
TGTGCCAGCAGCCAAGTGGCAGGGGGATATTCTCCAGATACGCAGTATTTT
CASSQVAGGYSPDTQYF
>.|TRBJ2-2|once|TRBV7-8|15
TGTGCCAGCAGCTTAGTCGGGGGAAACACCGGGGAGCTGTTTTTT
CASSLVGGNTGELFF
>TRBD1|TRBJ2-2|.|TRBV7-2|16
TGTGCCAGCAGCCCGCCGACAGGGCAAAACACCGGGGAGCTGTTTTTT
CASSPPTGQNTGELFF
>.|TRBJ1-2|once|TRBV4-2|11
TGTGCCAGCAGCCAAGTATCTGGCTACACCTTC
CASSQVSGYTF
>.|TRBJ2-3|few|TRBV14|16
TGTGCCAGCAGCCAAGGGGGATCGGGGAGCACAGATACGCAGTATTTT
CASSQGGSGSTDTQYF
>.|TRBJ1-2|.|TRBV7-9|15
TGTGCCAGCAGCTTAACATTTCCGGAGAACTATGGCTACACCTTC
CASSLTFPENYGYTF
>TRBD1|TRBJ1-2|.|TRBV9|14
TGTGCCAGCAGCGGGGACAGGACACTCTATGGCTACACCTTC
CASSGDRTLYGYTF
>TRBD2|TRBJ2-7|.|TRBV7-2|17
TGTGCCAGCAGCTTAGACCCCGGACTAGCGGGATCCTACGAGCAGTACTTC
CASSLDPGLAGSYEQYF
>TRBD1|TRBJ1-2|.|TRBV7-8|13
TGTGCCAGCAGCCCGGGACAGGGTTTTGGCTACACCTTC
CASSPGQGFGYTF
>TRBD1|TRBJ2-4|once|TRBV11-1|17
TGTGCCAGCAGCTTAGCCCTAGGGGGCAGCGCCAAAAACATTCAGTACTTC
CASSLALGGSAKNIQYF
>.|TRBJ2-7|.|TRBV4-3|16
TGCGCCAGCAGCCAAGATTCGGGGGGCTCACCCTACGAGCAGTACTTC
CASSQDSGGSPYEQYF
>TRBD1|TRBJ1-1|.|TRBV5-1|17
TGCGCCAGCAGCGCGGGGGACAGGGAAAGAGGAATCACTGAAGCTTTCTTT
CASSAGDRERGITEAFF
>.|TRBJ1-6|.|TRBV6-4|14
TGTGCCAGCAGCGAAGACAGGCGGAATTCACCCCTCCACTTT
CASSEDRRNSPLHF
>.|TRBJ1-1|.|TRBV7-8|14
TGTGCCAGCAGCCCCGGGGGGGTACGGGTAAAAGCTTTCTTT
CASSPGGVRVKAFF
>.|TRBJ2-7|.|TRBV30|13
TGTGCCTGGAGTGTCCACAGGGCCTACGAGCAGTACTTC
CAWSVHRAYEQYF
>.|TRBJ1-5|.|TRBV7-2|13
TGTGCCAGCAGCTTCGACAGATATCAGCCCCAGCATTTT
CASSFDRYQPQHF
>.|TRBJ2-2|.|TRBV2|15
TGTGCCAGCAGTGAGGGCAGCCCGAACACCGGGGAGCTGTTTTTT
CASSEGSPNTGELFF
>.|TRBJ2-2|once|TRBV14|13
TGTGCCAGCAGCCAATTGCGCGCCGGGGAGCTGTTTTTT
CASSQLRAGELFF
>.|TRBJ1-1|.|TRBV2|15
TGTGCCAGCACCATGGCCGGGACACCAAACACTGAAGCTTTCTTT
CASTMAGTPNTEAFF
>TRBD1|TRBJ2-7|.|TRBV6-6|15
TGTGCCAGCAGTTCTCCGAAGTCGACAGGGCTCGAGCAGTACTTC
CASSSPKSTGLEQYF
>TRBD1|TRBJ2-7|.|TRBV5-6|15
TGTGCCAGCAGCTTGGAACAGGGGGTTTCCTACGAGCAGTACTTC
CASSLEQGVSYEQYF
>.|TRBJ1-2|.|TRBV21-1|17
TGTGCCAGCAGCAAAGGGACAGTTGTGGAGGAAAACTATGGCTACACCTTC
CASSKGTVVEENYGYTF
>TRBD1|TRBJ2-6|.|TRBV7-3|15
TGTGCCAGCAGCAAAACAGGGGATGGGGCCAACGTCCTGACTTTC
CASSKTGDGANVLTF
>TRBD2|TRBJ2-7|.|TRBV27|15
TGTGCCAGCAGTTATGGGACTAGCGGGAGAGGAGAGCAGTACTTC
CASSYGTSGRGEQYF
>.|TRBJ2-3|few|TRBV11-3|13
TGTGCCAGCAGTCGGACTAGCACAGATACGCAGTATTTT
CASSRTSTDTQYF
>TRBD2|TRBJ2-5|once|TRBV5-1|15
TGCGCCAGCAGCGTCACTAGCGGGAGAGGGGAGACCCAGTACTTC
CASSVTSGRGETQYF
>.|TRBJ2-2|.|TRBV5-1|15
TGCGCCAGCAGCTTGGGGACTCTCAGCCCCGGGGAGCTGTTTTTT
CASSLGTLSPGELFF
>TRBD1|TRBJ2-6|.|TRBV5-1|15
TGCGCCAGCAGCCGGACAGGGGCCGGGGCCAACGTCCTGACTTTC
CASSRTGAGANVLTF
>TRBD1|TRBJ2-3|.|TRBV28|15
TGTGCCAGCAGCCTATACACAGGGGGCGAAGATACGCAGTATTTT
CASSLYTGGEDTQYF
>TRBD1|TRBJ1-1|once|TRBV29-1|13
TGCAGCGTTCCCGGACAGGGTAGGACTGAAGCTTTCTTT
CSVPGQGRTEAFF
>.|TRBJ2-5|.|TRBV20-1|11
TGCAGTGCTATTCCTAGCGAGACCCAGTACTTC
CSAIPSETQYF
>.|TRBJ2-5|.|TRBV4-3|16
TGCGCCAGCAGCCCGGAACTTCAAGGGGCGAGAGAGACCCAGTACTTC
CASSPELQGARETQYF
>TRBD1|TRBJ2-1|.|TRBV2|13
TGTGCCAGCACGGGACAGGGCCCTAATGAGCAGTTCTTC
CASTGQGPNEQFF
>TRBD2|TRBJ2-1|.|TRBV9|20
TGTGCCAGCAGCTTTAAAGGACTAGCGGGGGGCACTAGCTCCTACAATGAGCAGTTCTTC
CASSFKGLAGGTSSYNEQFF
>.|TRBJ1-5|.|TRBV12-1|20
TGTGCCAGCAGCCCCTTACAGGGGCCGTGGATTGTCTATAGCAATCAGCCCCAGCATTTT
CASSPLQGPWIVYSNQPQHF
>TRBD1|TRBJ1-1|.|TRBV7-2|13
TGTGCCAGCAGCTTCCCCGGGACAGGGGGGGCTTTCTTT
CASSFPGTGGAFF
>TRBD1|TRBJ2-1|.|TRBV7-2|14
TGTGCCAGCAGCTCCCGACAGGGGGTCAATGAGCAGTTCTTC
CASSSRQGVNEQFF
>.|TRBJ2-2|.|TRBV5-1|16
TGCGCCAGCAGCATGTACTCCGGGACAAAGGGGGGGGAGCTGTTTTTT
CASSMYSGTKGGELFF
>.|TRBJ1-1|few|TRBV5-1|16
TGCGCCAGCAGCTTGGGTCAGGGAGGGTTGAACACTGAAGCTTTCTTT
CASSLGQGGLNTEAFF
>TRBD2|TRBJ2-7|.|TRBV19|16
TGTGCCAGTAGTGCAGAGACTAGCGGGAGCCGAGGGGAGCAGTACTTC
CASSAETSGSRGEQYF
>.|TRBJ1-1|.|TRBV6-6|14
TGTGCCAGCAGGTCCGGGTCGCCGAACACTGAAGCTTTCTTT
CASRSGSPNTEAFF
>.|TRBJ2-3|.|TRBV5-1|14
TGCGCCAGCAGCAGGAGTTCAGGGACAGATACGCAGTATTTT
CASSRSSGTDTQYF